Detailed here is one T cell receptor (beta chain). Its target is not known. This sample is part of a study of human thymus T cells. Thymus tissue was removed during corrective cardiac surgery. Infants, healthy and Finnish, who were having corrective surgery for congenital heart defects served as donors. Unmatched junction bases numbered 4, after V lost 8 bases and J lost 2 bases. This CDR3 has 14 amino acids. Germline lookup yields CDR1 LNHNV and CDR2 YYDKDF (reference sequence). Study-wide results and limits: Thymic and blood repertoires showed apparently biased V and J gene usage. What related research reported was that thymic repertoires overlapped highly among unrelated individuals.

The method was immunoSEQ multiplex PCR; TCRdb's version includes in-frame clones alone and lacks a portion of them. The table records tens of thousands of clones, about 95% of them present only once. This sequence was found in a girl younger than two with a congenital heart defect but otherwise immunologically healthy. The chain has TRBV15 and TRBJ2-3; 10 bases line up with TRBD2. The sequenced sample consisted of thymus tissue. The CDR3 bases are TGTGCCACCTGGACTAGCGGACCCACAGATACGCAGTATTTT. It specifies CATWTSGPTDTQYF.